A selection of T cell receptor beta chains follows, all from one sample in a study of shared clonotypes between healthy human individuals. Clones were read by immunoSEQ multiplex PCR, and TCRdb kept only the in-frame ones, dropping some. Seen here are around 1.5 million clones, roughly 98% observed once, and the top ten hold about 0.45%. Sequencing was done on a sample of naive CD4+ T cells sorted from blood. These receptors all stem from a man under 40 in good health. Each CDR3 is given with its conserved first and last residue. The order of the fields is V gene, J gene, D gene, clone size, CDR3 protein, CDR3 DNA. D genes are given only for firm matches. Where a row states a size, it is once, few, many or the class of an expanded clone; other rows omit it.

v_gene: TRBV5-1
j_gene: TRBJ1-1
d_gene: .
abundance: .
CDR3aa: CASSVGQNTEAFF
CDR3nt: TGCGCCAGCAGTGTCGGACAGAACACTGAAGCTTTCTTT

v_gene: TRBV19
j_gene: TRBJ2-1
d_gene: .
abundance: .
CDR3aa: CASNPRGPTRGSYNEQFF
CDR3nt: TGTGCCAGTAACCCAAGGGGCCCGACTAGAGGGTCCTACAATGAGCAGTTCTTC

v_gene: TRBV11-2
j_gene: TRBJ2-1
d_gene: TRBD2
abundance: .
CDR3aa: CASSSSPGGLYNEQFF
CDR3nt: TGTGCCAGCAGCTCCTCGCCGGGAGGCCTCTACAATGAGCAGTTCTTC

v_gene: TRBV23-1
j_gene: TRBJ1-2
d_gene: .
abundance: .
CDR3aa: CASSQQKGYTF
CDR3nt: TGCGCCAGCAGTCAACAGAAAGGCTACACCTTC

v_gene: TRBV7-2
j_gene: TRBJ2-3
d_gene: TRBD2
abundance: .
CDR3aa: CASLKASGSSDTQYF
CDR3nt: TGTGCCAGCTTAAAGGCTAGCGGGAGTTCAGATACGCAGTATTTT

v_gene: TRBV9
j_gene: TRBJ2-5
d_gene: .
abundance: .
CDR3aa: CASSVAGSTKTQYF
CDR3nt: TGTGCCAGCAGCGTAGCGGGCAGTACGAAGACCCAGTACTTC

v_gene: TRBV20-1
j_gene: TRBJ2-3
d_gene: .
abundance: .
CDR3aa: CSEASLDTQYF
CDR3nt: TGCAGTGAGGCTAGTCTGGATACGCAGTATTTT

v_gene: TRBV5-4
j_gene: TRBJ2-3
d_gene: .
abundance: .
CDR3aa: CASSLVPNTDTQYF
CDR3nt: TGTGCCAGCAGCTTGGTTCCTAATACAGATACGCAGTATTTT

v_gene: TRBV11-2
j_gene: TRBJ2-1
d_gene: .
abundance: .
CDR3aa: CASSLEGEAHNEQFF
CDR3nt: TGTGCCAGCAGCTTAGAAGGGGAGGCCCACAATGAGCAGTTCTTC

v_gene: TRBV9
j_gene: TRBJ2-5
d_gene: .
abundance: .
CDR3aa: CASSEGARGTETQYF
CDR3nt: TGTGCCAGCAGCGAGGGAGCTAGGGGCACAGAGACCCAGTACTTC

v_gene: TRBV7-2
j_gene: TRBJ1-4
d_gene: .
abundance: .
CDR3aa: CASSLVGGAVEKLFF
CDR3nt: TGTGCCAGCAGCTTAGTAGGGGGGGCGGTTGAAAAACTGTTTTTT

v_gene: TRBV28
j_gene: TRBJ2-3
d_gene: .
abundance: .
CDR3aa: CASSSRGTQYF
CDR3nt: TGTGCCAGCAGCTCCCGTGGTACGCAGTATTTT

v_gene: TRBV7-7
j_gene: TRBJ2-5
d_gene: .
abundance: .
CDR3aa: CASSLRTPEETQYF
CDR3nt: TGTGCCAGCAGCCTCAGGACACCGGAAGAGACCCAGTACTTC

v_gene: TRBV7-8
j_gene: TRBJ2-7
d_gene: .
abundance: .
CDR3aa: CASSFNRDSYEQYF
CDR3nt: TGTGCCAGCAGCTTCAACCGGGACTCCTACGAGCAGTACTTC

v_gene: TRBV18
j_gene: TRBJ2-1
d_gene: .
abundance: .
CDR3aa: CASSPKSEANEQFF
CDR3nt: TGTGCCAGCTCACCAAAGAGTGAGGCCAATGAGCAGTTCTTC

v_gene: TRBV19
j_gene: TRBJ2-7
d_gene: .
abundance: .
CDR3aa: CASSPRTDSSYEQYF
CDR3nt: TGTGCCAGTAGTCCTCGGACGGATAGCTCCTACGAGCAGTACTTC

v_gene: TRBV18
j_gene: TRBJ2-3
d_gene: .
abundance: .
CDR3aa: CASSQTRAADWHTQYF
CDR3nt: TGTGCCAGCTCTCAGACCCGGGCAGCTGACTGGCATACGCAGTATTTT

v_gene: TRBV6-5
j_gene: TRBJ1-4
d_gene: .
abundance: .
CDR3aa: CASSYSTGLGEKLFF
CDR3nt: TGTGCCAGCAGTTACTCTACAGGCTTGGGCGAAAAACTGTTTTTT

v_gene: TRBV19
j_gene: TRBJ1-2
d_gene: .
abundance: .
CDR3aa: CASRFDGELDGYTF
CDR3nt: TGTGCCAGTAGGTTTGATGGAGAGCTCGATGGCTACACCTTC

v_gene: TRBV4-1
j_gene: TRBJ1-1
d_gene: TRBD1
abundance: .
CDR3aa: CASSLRDSSEAFF
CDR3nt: TGCGCCAGCAGCCTCCGGGACAGCAGTGAAGCTTTCTTT

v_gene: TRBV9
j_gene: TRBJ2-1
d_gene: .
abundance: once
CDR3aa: CASSVAGATATNEQFF
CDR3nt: TGTGCCAGCAGCGTAGCCGGAGCGACAGCTACCAATGAGCAGTTCTTC

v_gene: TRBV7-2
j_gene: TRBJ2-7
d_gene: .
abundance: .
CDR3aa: CASRMPREGQGTYEQYF
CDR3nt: TGTGCCAGCAGGATGCCAAGAGAGGGGCAGGGGACCTACGAGCAGTACTTC

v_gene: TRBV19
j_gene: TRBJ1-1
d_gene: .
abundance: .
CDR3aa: CASSGGHPNTEAFF
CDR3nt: TGTGCCAGTAGTGGGGGACATCCGAACACTGAAGCTTTCTTT

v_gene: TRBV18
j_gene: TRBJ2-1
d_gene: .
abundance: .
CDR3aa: CASSLGRNNEQFF
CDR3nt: TGTGCCAGCTCACTTGGGAGGAACAATGAGCAGTTCTTC

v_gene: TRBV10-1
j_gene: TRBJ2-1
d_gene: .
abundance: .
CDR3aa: CASSGQRGNEQFF
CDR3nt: TGCGCCAGCAGTGGGCAGAGGGGCAATGAGCAGTTCTTC

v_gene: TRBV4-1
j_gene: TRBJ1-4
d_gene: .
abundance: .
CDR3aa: CASSQVLYEKLFF
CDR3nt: TGCGCCAGCAGCCAAGTCTTGTACGAAAAACTGTTTTTT

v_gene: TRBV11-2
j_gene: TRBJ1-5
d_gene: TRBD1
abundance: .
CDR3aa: CASSPGQGEGQPQHF
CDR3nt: TGTGCCAGCAGCCCTGGACAGGGTGAGGGTCAGCCCCAGCATTTT

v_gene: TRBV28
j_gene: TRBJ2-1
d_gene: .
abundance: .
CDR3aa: CASSLGVGAKQFF
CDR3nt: TGTGCCAGCAGTTTAGGGGTCGGGGCAAAGCAGTTCTTC

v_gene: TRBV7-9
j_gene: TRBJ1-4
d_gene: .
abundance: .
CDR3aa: CASSPRGRNEKLFF
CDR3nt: TGTGCCAGCAGCCCCAGGGGAAGGAATGAAAAACTGTTTTTT

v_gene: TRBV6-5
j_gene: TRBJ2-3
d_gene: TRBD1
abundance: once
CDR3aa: CASSSPTGGTDTQYF
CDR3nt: TGTGCCAGCAGTAGTCCGACAGGGGGTACAGATACGCAGTATTTT

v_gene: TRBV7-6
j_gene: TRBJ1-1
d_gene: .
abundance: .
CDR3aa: CASSRQVNTEAFF
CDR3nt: TGTGCCAGCAGCCGACAGGTGAACACTGAAGCTTTCTTT

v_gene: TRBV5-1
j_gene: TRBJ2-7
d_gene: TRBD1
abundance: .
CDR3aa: CASSSGRDRLTYEQYF
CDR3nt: TGCGCCAGCAGCTCAGGCCGGGACAGGCTCACCTACGAGCAGTACTTC

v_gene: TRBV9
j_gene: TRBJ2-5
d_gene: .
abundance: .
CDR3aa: CASSERGQETQYF
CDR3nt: TGTGCCAGCAGCGAAAGGGGTCAGGAGACCCAGTACTTC

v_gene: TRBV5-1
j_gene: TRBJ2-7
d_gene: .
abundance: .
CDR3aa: CASSLQASPDEQYF
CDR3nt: TGCGCCAGCAGCTTGCAAGCGTCTCCTGACGAGCAGTACTTC

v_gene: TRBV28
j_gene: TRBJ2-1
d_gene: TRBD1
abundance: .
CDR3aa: CASKRGPPGYNEQFF
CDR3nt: TGTGCCAGCAAAAGGGGGCCCCCGGGTTACAATGAGCAGTTCTTC

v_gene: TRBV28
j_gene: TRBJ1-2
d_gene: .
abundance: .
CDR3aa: CASSFTGNYGYTF
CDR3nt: TGTGCCAGCAGTTTCACAGGAAACTATGGCTACACCTTC

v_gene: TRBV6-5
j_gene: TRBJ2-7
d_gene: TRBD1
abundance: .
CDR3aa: CASSYSWTGEGEQYF
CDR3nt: TGTGCCAGCAGTTACTCCTGGACAGGGGAAGGCGAGCAGTACTTC

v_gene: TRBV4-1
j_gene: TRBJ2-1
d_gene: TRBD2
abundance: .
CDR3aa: CASSQGLAGVGEQFF
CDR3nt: TGCGCCAGCAGCCAAGGACTAGCGGGAGTGGGGGAGCAGTTCTTC

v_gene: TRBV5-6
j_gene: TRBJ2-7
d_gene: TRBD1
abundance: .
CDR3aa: CASSFGRRTGFSYEQYF
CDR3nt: TGTGCCAGCAGCTTTGGTCGAAGGACAGGGTTTTCCTACGAGCAGTACTTC

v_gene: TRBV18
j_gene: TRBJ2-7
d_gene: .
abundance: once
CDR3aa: CASSPIRGAYEQYF
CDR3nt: TGTGCCAGCTCACCCATCCGCGGGGCCTACGAGCAGTACTTC